The TCR beta chain under discussion was sequenced for a study of cytomegalovirus exposure and HLA in healthy donors. Study context: The early release's HLA-typed donors yielded approximately 81 million unique TCRs.

Primers included in the PCR were 60 Vbeta and 13 Jbeta primers. Produced via immunoSEQ multiplex PCR; TCRdb's table is partial and in-frame only. The sample comprises some 130,000 clones, approximately 81% of which are singletons, and roughly 7% rests with the top ten. This clone was recorded once. The CDR3 extends over 15 amino acids. V was shortened by 3 bases and J by 4 bases, with 15 bases between the two germline ends. The germline CDR1 and CDR2 sequences are KGHSH and LQKENI. This chain joins TRBV18 and TRBJ2-5; possibly TRBD1 for D (6 bases). Sequenced material: PBMCs. The TCR comes from a male donor in good health and CMV-seronegative. The chain's CDR3 is CASSPWTVGRETQYF. As DNA, the CDR3 is TGTGCCAGCTCACCCTGGACAGTGGGGAGAGAGACCCAGTACTTC.